Sequencing of this T cell receptor (beta chain) was carried out in a study of identical twins. This clonotype was detected ten times or more. Its antigen remains unknown. In TCRdb, the 5' RACE reads were re-called with MiXCR into one record per CDR3 protein. The repertoire holds roughly 690,000 distinct CDR3 sequences, with 5.5% to 7.5% as singletons. Study results and caveats: Insertions were reduced in abundant cord blood beta clonotypes but not in memory repertoires.

J gave up 6 bases and V 2 bases, and 5 bases lay outside the gene matches. CDR1 SGHRS and CDR2 YFSETQ come from the germline V gene. The CDR3 is 15 residues long. The sequencing sample was made of naive T cells sorted from blood. This TCR came from a man between 18 and 29 years old in good health. V usage is TRBV5-1 and J usage is TRBJ2-3; the match to TRBD2 covers 11 bases. This CDR3 is CASSLTSGSFDTQYF. CDR3 bases: TGCGCCAGCAGCTTAACTAGCGGGAGTTTCGATACGCAGTATTTT.